The T cell receptor (beta chain) under discussion was sequenced for a study of Ad26.COV2.S vaccination and SARS-CoV-2 variants. Noted treatment: some 20 received Ad26.COV2.S at low or high dose, single or two shots; roughly five received placebo; per-sample allocation not given. Samples were taken on day 63 after the first vaccine or placebo injection. This clone was counted only a few times. Germline CDR1 and CDR2: LGHDT and YNNKEL (reference sequence). V lost 4 bases and J lost 2, with 12 bases in between. This CDR3 is built from 14 residues. Clones were read by immunoSEQ multiplex PCR, and TCRdb kept only the in-frame ones, dropping some. This sample has under 500,000 clones; roughly 90% occur once, and the top ten carry under 2%.

The chain has TRBV3-1 (or the pseudogene TRBV3-2) and TRBJ2-7; perhaps TRBD1 as D (5 bases). The TCR comes from a person between 18 and 60 years old who received the Ad26.COV2.S COVID-19 vaccine or a placebo. Sequenced here: peripheral blood, sampled in a trial of Ad26.COV2.S vaccine versus placebo. The DNA of the CDR3 is TGTGCCAGCAGCCCAGACAGTGGAACCTACGAGCAGTACTTC. The encoded protein is CASSPDSGTYEQYF.